This record covers a single TCR beta chain. This sample is drawn from a study of response to subunit inactivated influenza vaccine. Trimming took off 0 bases at V and 3 bases at J, with 12 bases between the two ends. The CDR3 loop spans 15 amino acids. CDR1 and CDR2 (germline): SGHKS, YYEKEE (reference sequence). TCRdb recomputed calls from the RT-PCR reads with MiXCR, one row per CDR3 protein. Counted here are about 700,000 distinct CDR3 sequences, approximately 15% occurring once; the ten biggest clones make up 7.6%. The receptor was derived from a man aged 50-60 years who received an inactivated influenza vaccine. The rearrangement joins TRBV5-5 to TRBJ2-5, with D uncertain. This specimen consisted of PBMCs from blood, obtained roughly 15 days before vaccination. The CDR3 is CASSLGPASEETQYF. The CDR3 region has the DNA TGTGCCAGCAGCTTGGGGCCTGCTTCGGAAGAGACCCAGTACTTC. The whole variable domain, filled in from reference TRBV5-5 and TRBJ2-5, reads DAGVTQSPTHLIKTRGQQVTLRCSPISGHKSVSWYQQVLGQGPQFIFQYYEKEERGRGNFPDRFSARQFPNYSSELNVNALLLGDSALYLCASSLGPASEETQYFGPGTRLLVL.